This T cell receptor (beta chain) originates from a study of regulatory T cells in long-lasting Graves disease. Across the study: Antithyroid drug use was under 3 months in newly diagnosed Graves' patients.

TCR beta libraries were built with iRepertoire HTBI primers and Arm-PCR of CDR3 regions. TCRdb fed the multiplex PCR reads into MiXCR, producing one record per CDR3 protein. Among about 330,000 distinct CDR3 sequences listed, roughly 15% were seen once. Findings and caveats of the study: Persistent Graves' patients had lower TCR diversity than newly diagnosed ones.

The CDR3 runs 11 residues. Details on this clonotype: Its antigen is not identified. This sequence is one base from a far larger clone and is likely a read error.

Time point specified: newly diagnosed GD, antithyroid drugs for less than 3 months. PBMC-derived RNA was used for the TCR library. In addition, the sample was reused for a study of T cells in Graves' hyperthyroidism and ophthalmopathy.

The origin of this receptor is a woman aged 18-30 years with Graves disease. The V call is TRBV12-3 or TRBV12-4, the J call TRBJ2-7, with no clear D. The sample consisted of peripheral blood mononuclear cells (PBMCs), taken at new diagnosis, from a patient treated with antithyroid drugs. In DNA form, the CDR3 reads TGTGCCAGCGGTTTATCGCACGAGCAGTACTTC. Its translation is CASGLSHEQYF.